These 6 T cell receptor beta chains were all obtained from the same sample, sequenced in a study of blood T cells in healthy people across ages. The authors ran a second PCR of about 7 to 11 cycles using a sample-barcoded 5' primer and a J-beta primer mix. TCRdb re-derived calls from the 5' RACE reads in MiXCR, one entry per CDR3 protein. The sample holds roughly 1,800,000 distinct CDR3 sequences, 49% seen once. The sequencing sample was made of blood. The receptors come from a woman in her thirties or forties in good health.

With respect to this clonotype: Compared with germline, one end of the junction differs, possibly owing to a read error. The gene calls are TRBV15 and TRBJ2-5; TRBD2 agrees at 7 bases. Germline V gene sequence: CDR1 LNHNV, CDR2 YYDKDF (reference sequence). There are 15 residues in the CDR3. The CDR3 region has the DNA TGTACCACCAGCAGGGAGGGACTTTACCAAGAGACCCAGTACTTC. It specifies CTTSREGLYQETQYF.

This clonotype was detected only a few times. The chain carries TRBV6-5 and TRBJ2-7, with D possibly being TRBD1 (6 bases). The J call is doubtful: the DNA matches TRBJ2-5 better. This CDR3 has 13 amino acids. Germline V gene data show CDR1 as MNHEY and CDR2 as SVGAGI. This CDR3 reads CASSYSQGGTQYF. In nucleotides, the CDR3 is TGTGCCAGCAGTTACTCACAGGGCGGGACCCAGTACTTC.

The CDR3 sequence is CSADDGGIEQYF. The CDR3 nucleotides are TGCAGTGCTGATGACGGGGGGATCGAGCAGTACTTC. The rearrangement uses TRBV20-1 and TRBJ2-4, with 7 bases fitting TRBD2. The tail of the sequence fits TRBJ2-7 better, so the J call may be wrong. This CDR3 has 12 residues. From germline, CDR1 is DFQATT and CDR2 SNEGSKA (reference sequence).

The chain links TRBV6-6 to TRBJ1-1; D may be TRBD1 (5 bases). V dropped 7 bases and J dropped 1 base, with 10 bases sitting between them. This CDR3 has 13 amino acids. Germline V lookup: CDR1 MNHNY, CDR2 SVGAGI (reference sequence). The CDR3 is CASMFRENTEAFF. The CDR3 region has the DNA TGTGCCAGCATGTTCAGGGAGAACACTGAAGCTTTCTTT.

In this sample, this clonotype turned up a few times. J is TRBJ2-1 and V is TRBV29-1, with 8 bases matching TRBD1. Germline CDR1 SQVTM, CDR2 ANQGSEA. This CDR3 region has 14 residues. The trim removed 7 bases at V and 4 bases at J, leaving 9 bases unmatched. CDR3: CSGTGTGGYNEQFF. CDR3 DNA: TGCAGCGGGACCGGGACAGGAGGTTACAATGAGCAGTTCTTC.

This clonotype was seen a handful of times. The DNA of the CDR3 is TGCAGTGCTAGAGATCCCCTAGCGGGGATAAGCACAGATACGCAGTATTTT. Its protein product is CSARDPLAGISTDTQYF. The chain employs TRBV20-1 and TRBJ2-3, with 9 nucleotides matching TRBD2. V trimming: 0 bases; J trimming: 0 bases; junction bases outside the gene matches: 7. Looked up from germline, CDR1 is DFQATT and CDR2 is SNEGSKA (reference sequence). This CDR3 has 17 residues.